Below, one T cell receptor (beta chain) is given with its context. As yet, its antigen is unknown. The data stem from a study of neoadjuvant anti-PD-1 for oral cavity cancer. Assay used: immunoSEQ multiplex PCR; TCRdb lists only in-frame clones, some missing. The top ten clones hold about 3% of a sample with 15,000 or so clones, about 70% of them seen once. Study conclusions and caveats: Only three patients per response group were TCR-analyzed; validation needed.

J was trimmed by 7 bases and V by 2 bases; bases with no gene match: 8. The CDR3 runs 16 residues. Germline V CDR1 and CDR2: MNHNY, SVGAGI (reference sequence). The chain carries TRBV6-6 and TRBJ1-4; 9 bases are a match to TRBD1. The sequence was obtained from a person aged 35 to 85 with oral cavity squamous cell carcinoma. The source material was PBMCs, sampled before nivolumab (anti-PD-1) treatment. CDR3 loop: CASSYTQGQGSEKLFF. The CDR3, as DNA: TGTGCCAGCAGTTACACCCAGGGACAGGGAAGTGAAAAACTGTTTTTT.